The clone carrying this T cell receptor beta chain appeared a few times. Its antigen is unknown. These data originate in a study of cytomegalovirus exposure and HLA in healthy donors. General study results and limits: Accurate prediction of HLA-A and HLA-B alleles (for most subjects) was reportedly achieved from TCR beta sequences.

Unmatched junction bases numbered 8, after V lost 3 bases and J lost 8 bases. The germline CDR1 and CDR2 sequences are MNHEY and SMNVEV (reference sequence). The CDR3 length is 16 residues. Primers for the PCR totalled 60 Vbeta and 13 Jbeta. Measured with immunoSEQ multiplex PCR; TCRdb has only the in-frame clones, and not every one. The sample lists approximately 120,000 clones, around 72% occurring once. The chain couples TRBV27 to TRBJ1-6; TRBD1 agrees at 9 bases. The source is a man between 25 and 39 years old in good health and CMV-seronegative. The sequenced material came from PBMCs. The DNA of the CDR3 is TGTGCCAGCAGTTTTTATCCGGGACAGGGATATTCACCCCTCCACTTT. As protein: CASSFYPGQGYSPLHF.